This passage covers 6 T cell receptor beta chains from one sample sequenced in a study of technical replicates of blood from a few donors. The table came from immunoSEQ multiplex PCR; TCRdb's copy has only in-frame clones and leaves some out. The sample yields approximately 79,000 clones, around 97% seen once. Sequenced input: T cells isolated from PBMCs. All receptors come from a human donor in good health.

This sequence joins TRBV5-1 and TRBJ2-1; 9 bases map to TRBD2. Germline CDR1 SGHRS, CDR2 YFSETQ. The CDR3 has 14 amino acids. Trimming at V came to 0 bases and at J to 11 bases, leaving 6 bases not matched to a gene. The CDR3 spells CASSLEGREGQQFF. The DNA of the CDR3 is TGCGCCAGCAGCTTGGAAGGGCGGGAGGGTCAGCAGTTCTTC.

This chain uses TRBV27 with TRBJ2-7; 10 bases map to TRBD2. Germline assignment: CDR1 MNHEY and CDR2 SMNVEV (reference sequence). The junction had 11 bases not matched to a gene; V was cut back by 2 bases and J by 7 bases. The CDR3 runs 16 residues. CDR3 nucleotides: TGTGCCAGCAGTTTAATTAGGAGCGGGAGGGCTGCGGAGCAGTACTTC. This sequence encodes CASSLIRSGRAAEQYF.

DNA for the CDR3: TGCGCCAGCAGCTTGGACAGGCTACAAGCTTTCTTT. Translation: CASSLDRLQAFF. This chain uses TRBV5-1 with TRBJ1-1, with D possibly TRBD1 on 5 matching bases. Germline lookup yields CDR1 SGHRS and CDR2 YFSETQ. The length of the CDR3 is 12 residues. V dropped 0 bases and J dropped 9 bases, with 9 bases sitting between them.

J is TRBJ1-3 and V is TRBV5-1; D remains unclear. The CDR3 has 15 residues. CDR1 SGHRS and CDR2 YFSETQ come from the germline V gene. The V end lost 0 bases, the J end lost 2 bases, and 9 bases lay between the germline ends. The CDR3 loop reads CASSLAGNAGNTIYF. The CDR3 nucleotides are TGCGCCAGCAGCTTGGCCGGGAATGCTGGAAACACCATATATTTT.

CDR3 bases: TGTGCCAGCAGTTTAACAGGGGGCGCCTCCACTGAAGCTTTCTTT. This encodes CASSLTGGASTEAFF. The chain has TRBV6-1 and TRBJ1-1; 9 bases map to TRBD1. Per the germline V gene, CDR1 is MNHNS and CDR2 is SASEGT. This CDR3 comprises 15 residues. Germline trimming cut 5 bases from V and 4 bases from J; bases unmatched to any gene: 8.

This chain connects TRBV30 to TRBJ1-5; D call uncertain. The CDR3 extends over 13 amino acids. V lost 4 bases to trimming and J lost 0 bases, with 7 bases between them. CDR1 is GTSNPN and CDR2 is SVGIG in the germline V gene (reference sequence). The DNA of the CDR3 is TGTGCCTGGACCGGGGATAGCAATCAGCCCCAGCATTTT. Translating it yields CAWTGDSNQPQHF.